This TCR beta chain was retrieved from a study of response to subunit inactivated influenza vaccine. The study, taken as a whole, reports: That few new T cells are recruited by each seasonal influenza vaccination was the authors' suggestion.

TCRdb fed the RT-PCR reads into MiXCR, producing one record per CDR3 protein. The repertoire has roughly 520,000 distinct CDR3 sequences, roughly 25% of them found once; the top ten carry over 1.5%. The CDR3 sequence is 13 residues long. V dropped 3 bases and J dropped 5 bases, with 8 bases sitting between them. Germline CDR1 ENHRY, CDR2 SYGVKD. Note on this clonotype: No antigen is known for it.

The sequences come from CD4+ T cells sorted from PBMCs, collected roughly 5 days after vaccination. The chain employs TRBV10-3 and TRBJ1-5; no reliable D call. This sequence originates from a man aged 50 or older who received an inactivated influenza vaccine. CDR3 nucleotide sequence: TGTGCCATCAGTGACGGAGGCTATCAGCCCCAGCATTTT. Translated: CAISDGGYQPQHF.